Each of the 23 T cell receptor beta chains below was sequenced from the same sample in a study of blood T cell repertoires in COVID-19. The table came from immunoSEQ multiplex PCR; TCRdb's copy has only in-frame clones and leaves some out. Here the sample spans about 230,000 clones, about nine tenths being singletons. Sequenced: peripheral blood. These receptors came from an older woman with acute or convalescent COVID-19.

The rearrangement links TRBV18 to TRBJ2-2; D is unresolved. V lost 3 bases, J lost 3 bases, and 5 bases lay in between. The CDR3 extends over 13 amino acids. The germline CDR1 and CDR2 sequences are KGHSH and LQKENI. The CDR3 is CASSPQYTGELFF. The CDR3 coding sequence is TGTGCCAGCTCACCTCAGTACACCGGGGAGCTGTTTTTT.

The chain links TRBV20-1 to TRBJ2-7; 9 nucleotides agree with TRBD1. The CDR3 contains 14 residues. Losses at the gene ends were 3 bases for V and 4 bases for J; bases not matched to a gene: 7. Germline V gives CDR1 DFQATT, CDR2 SNEGSKA (reference sequence). The CDR3 DNA reads TGCAGTGCTAGTAGGGACAGGGATTCATACGAGCAGTACTTC. The encoded protein is CSASRDRDSYEQYF.

The genes are TRBV10-3 and TRBJ2-3, with TRBD1 matching over 7 bases. The CDR3 runs to 16 residues. Germline CDR1 ENHRY, CDR2 SYGVKD. Losses at the gene ends were 0 bases for V and 2 bases for J; bases not matched to a gene: 5. CDR3 DNA sequence: TGTGCCATCAGTGAGTCCGACAGGGACCTCACAGATACGCAGTATTTT. It yields the protein CAISESDRDLTDTQYF.

In regard to this clone: A read error may produce the germline difference seen at one junction end. The V and J genes are TRBV28 and TRBJ1-6, with D maybe TRBD1 (5 bases). The CDR3 runs to 15 residues. Germline lookup yields CDR1 MDHEN and CDR2 SYDVKM. The CDR3 here is CASSSVGQGYPPVLF. The CDR3 DNA sequence: TGTGCCAGCAGTTCCGTTGGGCAGGGTTACCCACCCGTCCTCTTT.

The CDR3 protein is CASSETLGQLANYGYTF. The DNA of the CDR3 is TGTGCCAGCAGTGAAACTCTGGGGCAGCTAGCTAACTATGGCTACACCTTC. The gene calls are TRBV6-1 and TRBJ1-2, with TRBD1 as a possible D gene (5 bases). V was shortened by 2 bases and J by 0 bases, with 16 bases between the two germline ends. The CDR3 is made up of 17 amino acids. CDR1 and CDR2 (germline): MNHNS, SASEGT.

In this sample, this clone turned up a few times. The gene calls are TRBV5-5 and TRBJ1-2; D call uncertain. V dropped 0 bases and J dropped 1 base, with 13 bases sitting between them. CDR3 length: 16 amino acids. The V gene's germline CDR1 is SGHKS and CDR2 YYEKEE (reference sequence). The CDR3 DNA reads as TGTGCCAGCAGCTTGGGAGACACCACCCTTAACTATGGCTACACCTTC. This encodes CASSLGDTTLNYGYTF.

A few counts support this clone. This rearrangement joins TRBV9 to TRBJ1-2; D remains ambiguous. Trimming stripped 0 bases from V and 8 bases from J, with 11 bases between. Germline V lookup: CDR1 SGDLS, CDR2 YYNGEE. The CDR3 loop spans 13 amino acids. The CDR3 spells CASSVDYESGYTF. DNA for the CDR3: TGTGCCAGCAGCGTAGATTATGAGAGCGGCTACACCTTC.

The chain links TRBV9 to TRBJ1-2, with D perhaps TRBD1 (5 bases). The CDR3 length is 14 residues. V gave up 0 bases and J gave up 8 bases, with 14 bases separating them. Germline values: CDR1 SGDLS, CDR2 YYNGEE. The CDR3 bases are TGTGCCAGCAGCGTAGAGGCCACACGGGGGGGCTACACCTTC. It encodes CASSVEATRGGYTF.

The rearrangement links TRBV2 to TRBJ2-7; 7 bases are a match to TRBD2. CDR3 size: 13 residues. Germline V gene lookup returns CDR1 SNHLY and CDR2 FYNNEI. V lost 6 bases to trimming and J lost 3 bases; unmatched junction nucleotides: 5. As DNA, the CDR3 is TGTGCCAGCAGCCAGGGAGGGGTCTACGAGCAGTACTTC. It is translated as CASSQGGVYEQYF. The full variable domain, completed using reference TRBV2 and TRBJ2-7, is EPEVTQTPSHQVTQMGQEVILRCVPISNHLYFYWYRQILGQKVEFLVSFYNNEISEKSEIFDDQFSVERPDGSNFTLKIRSTKLEDSAMYFCASSQGGVYEQYFGPGTRLTVT.

The rearrangement links TRBV4-1 to TRBJ1-2; D uncertain. CDR3 length: 17 amino acids. CDR1 and CDR2 from the germline V gene are MGHRA and YSYEKL. The V end was cut by 6 bases, the J end by 4 bases, with 24 bases between. The DNA of the CDR3 is TGCGCCAGCAGTTCAACCAACTCTCAAGGAGGGATCTATGGCTACACCTTC. This gives the protein CASSSTNSQGGIYGYTF.

The chain uses TRBV9 and TRBJ2-3; D not resolved. CDR1 and CDR2 from the germline V gene are SGDLS and YYNGEE. The CDR3 runs to 14 residues. Trimming stripped 4 bases from V and 2 bases from J, with 11 bases between. The CDR3 coding sequence is TGTGCCAGCAGCTCGGCAGGCACCACAGATACGCAGTATTTT. It specifies CASSSAGTTDTQYF. Using reference TRBV9 and TRBJ2-3 for the parts outside the CDR3, the full variable domain is DSGVTQTPKHLITATGQRVTLRCSPRSGDLSVYWYQQSLDQGLQFLIQYYNGEERAKGNILERFSAQQFPDLHSELNLSSLELGDSALYFCASSSAGTTDTQYFGPGTRLTVL.

V usage is TRBV14 and J usage is TRBJ2-5; 7 nucleotides match TRBD2. Germline-derived CDR1 and CDR2 are SGHDN and FVKESK. The J segment lost 4 bases and the V segment lost 0 bases, leaving 5 bases of the junction unmatched. The CDR3 loop spans 15 amino acids. The CDR3 sequence is CASSQDMGGGETQYF. CDR3 in DNA: TGTGCCAGCAGCCAAGATATGGGCGGGGGAGAGACCCAGTACTTC.

The chain links TRBV6-2 or TRBV6-3 to TRBJ2-5; D is unresolved. V was cut by 6 bases and J by 9 bases, with 11 bases left in between. The CDR3 spans 11 residues. Germline CDR1 is MNHEY and CDR2 is SVGEGT. The DNA of the CDR3 is TGTGCCAGCAGCCCCCGAGTGGCCCAGTACTTC. Translated, it gives CASSPRVAQYF.

The CDR3 sequence: CASSQFGTGGRGNTEAFF. In DNA, the CDR3 is TGTGCCAGCAGCCAATTTGGGACAGGGGGCAGAGGGAACACTGAAGCTTTCTTT. The chain couples TRBV14 to TRBJ1-1; 12 bases line up with TRBD1. Trimming removed 2 bases from V and 1 base from J; junction bases left unmatched: 8. CDR1 is SGHDN and CDR2 is FVKESK in the germline V gene. The CDR3 runs to 18 residues.

The V gene is TRBV6-1, the J gene TRBJ1-1; 8 bases are a match to TRBD1. The CDR3 consists of 14 residues. Germline CDR1 and CDR2: MNHNS and SASEGT. Trimming at V came to 3 bases and at J to 6 bases, leaving 6 bases not matched to a gene. This CDR3 is CASSDQQGVSEAFF. CDR3 in DNA: TGTGCCAGCAGTGATCAACAGGGGGTCTCTGAAGCTTTCTTT.

The chain employs TRBV9 and TRBJ2-7, with D maybe TRBD1 (6 bases). The CDR3 is 15 amino acids. V shed 3 bases and J shed 1 base, with 14 bases lying between them. Per germline, CDR1 SGDLS and CDR2 YYNGEE. The CDR3 region has the DNA TGTGCCAGCAGCGCCACAGGGATGGTGTCCTACGAGCAGTACTTC. This gives the protein CASSATGMVSYEQYF.

J is TRBJ2-5 and V is TRBV21-1; the table's TRBD1 call for D was not verified on the DNA. TRBV21-1 is an annotated pseudogene. The CDR3 spans 16 residues. This chain's CDR3 is CASSRWSRGYQETQYF. CDR3 bases: TGTGCCAGCAGCAGATGGAGCAGGGGCTACCAAGAGACCCAGTACTTC.

V gene TRBV6-5 combines with J gene TRBJ1-4; D not resolved. V dropped 6 bases and J dropped 7 bases, with 12 bases sitting between them. Germline V gene sequence: CDR1 MNHEY, CDR2 SVGAGI. This CDR3 has 13 amino acids. For the CDR3, the DNA is TGTGCCAGCAGCCAGACTATTTTTGAAAAACTGTTTTTT. Protein product: CASSQTIFEKLFF.

The rearrangement links TRBV5-1 to TRBJ2-4; 8 positions match TRBD1. CDR1 is SGHRS and CDR2 is YFSETQ in the germline V gene. Trimming at V came to 4 bases and at J to 3 bases, leaving 18 bases not matched to a gene. There are 19 residues in the CDR3. The CDR3 DNA follows: TGCGCCAGCAGCCTCCGTGGGGCCGGACAGGGTTGGGGCAAAAACATTCAGTACTTC. This translates into CASSLRGAGQGWGKNIQYF.

This clone appeared once. Other DNA sequences from this sample encode an identical CDR3 as well. The gene calls are TRBV30 and TRBJ2-5; 7 positions match TRBD1. V gave up 0 bases and J gave up 5 bases; unmatched junction bases: 3. Germline lookup yields CDR1 GTSNPN and CDR2 SVGIG (reference sequence). This CDR3 region has 13 residues. The CDR3 here is CAWSVGGVETQYF. The CDR3 nucleotides read TGTGCCTGGAGTGTAGGGGGCGTGGAGACCCAGTACTTC.

This chain uses TRBV5-3 with TRBJ1-2; D remains ambiguous. TRBV5-3 is an ORF, with its function uncertain. Trimming shortened V by 4 bases and J by 8 bases, and 18 bases separated the two germline ends. The CDR3 has 14 residues. The CDR3: CARSPRREREGYTF. CDR3 in DNA: TGTGCCAGAAGCCCGCGGAGGGAGCGGGAAGGCTACACCTTC.

V is TRBV5-4 and J is TRBJ2-7; 8 positions agree with TRBD1. The CDR3 is 14 amino acids. V lost 3 bases and J lost 4; bases outside the gene matches: 6. CDR1 SGHNT and CDR2 YYREEE come from the germline V gene (reference sequence). CDR3 DNA: TGTGCCAGCAGCTCTCGGACAGGGATTTACGAGCAGTACTTC. Amino acids: CASSSRTGIYEQYF.

The CDR3 nucleotides read TGTGCCAGCAGCTTAGGGTTGGCGGCCCAAATCACCTTC. This encodes CASSLGLAAQITF. The chain links TRBV7-3 to TRBJ1-2, with D unresolved. There are 13 residues in the CDR3. Trimming pared 2 bases from V and 13 bases from J, leaving 17 bases between. The germline CDR1 and CDR2 sequences are SGHTA and FQGTGA.